The following is a TCR beta chain sequence with its context. The target antigen is unknown. This entry is derived from a study of quantifying T cell responses using KT2 cells. Study context: cDNA was made from DNase-treated RNA using alpha and beta constant primers. Estimated efficiency of the T4 ligation step was above 9.5% under optimum conditions. Whole-study results and caveats: Even the lowest spike-in, about one KT2 cell per 100,000 PBMC, yielded detectable KT2 sequences.

Each cDNA got a UMI-containing oligo ligated at its 3' end. The first PCR ran roughly 4 cycles with an equimolar RC1.1 and RC1.2 beta primer mix. One entry per CDR3 protein results from TCRdb running MiXCR on the UMI-ligation and nested PCR reads. Of about 50,000 distinct CDR3 sequences in the sample, 9.5% to 13% were seen once. Known numbers of the T cell clone KT2 were added to PBMC. KT2 cells were mixed with fixed PBMC numbers at varying ratios. Source material: PBMCs spiked with cells of the T cell clone KT2. This receptor was taken from a human donor.

CDR3 sequence (DNA): TGTGCCAGCAGCTTCACCCCTAGCGGGAACCAAGAGACCCAGTACTTC. Translation gives CASSFTPSGNQETQYF. The V gene is TRBV11-2, the J gene TRBJ2-5, with 9 bases matching TRBD2. Germline V gene data show CDR1 as SGHAT and CDR2 as FQNNGV. The CDR3 is 16 residues long. V trimming: 3 bases; J trimming: 0 bases; junction bases outside the gene matches: 5.